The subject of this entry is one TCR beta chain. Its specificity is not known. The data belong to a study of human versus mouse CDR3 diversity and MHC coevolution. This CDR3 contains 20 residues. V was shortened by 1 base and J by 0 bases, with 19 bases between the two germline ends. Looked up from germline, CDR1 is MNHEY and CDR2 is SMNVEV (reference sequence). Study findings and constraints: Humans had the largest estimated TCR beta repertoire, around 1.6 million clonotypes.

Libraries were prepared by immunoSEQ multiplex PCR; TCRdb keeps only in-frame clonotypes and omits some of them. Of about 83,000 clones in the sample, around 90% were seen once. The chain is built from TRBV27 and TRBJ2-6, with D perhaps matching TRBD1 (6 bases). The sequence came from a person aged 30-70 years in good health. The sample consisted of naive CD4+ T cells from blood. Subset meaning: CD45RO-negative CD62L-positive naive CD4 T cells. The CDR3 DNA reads TGTGCCAGCAGTTTATACCCAGGGGAACTACCCTTCTCTGGGGCCAACGTCCTGACTTTC. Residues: CASSLYPGELPFSGANVLTF.